This T cell receptor beta chain was recorded in a study of blood T cells in healthy people across ages. V lost 3 bases and J lost 8, with 15 bases in between. The CDR3 is 14 residues long. The germline V gene has CDR1 SGDLS and CDR2 YYNGEE. Through a sample-barcoded 5' primer and a J-beta primer mix, a second PCR was run for 7 to 11 cycles. MiXCR was run by TCRdb on the 5' RACE reads, yielding one entry per CDR3 protein. The profile covers 1 million or so distinct CDR3 sequences, with under 55% appearing a single time and approximately 17% taken by the ten largest. The chain employs TRBV9 and TRBJ2-1; D possibly corresponds to TRBD1 (6 bases). The TCR was taken from an older woman in good health. The sample consisted of blood. CDR3 sequence (DNA): TGTGCCAGCAGCGCACAGGGCCCCTTGGATGAGCAGTTCTTC. Its protein product is CASSAQGPLDEQFF.